These 3 T cell receptor beta chains share one sample of origin, sequenced in a study of technical replicates of blood from a few donors. Repertoires were generated with immunoSEQ multiplex PCR, while TCRdb's copy carries only in-frame clones and drops some. The sample consists of some 14,000 clones, approximately 81% of them appearing once. Sequenced sample: PBMCs. Receptor source: a human donor in good health.

This clone was counted only a few times. The chain carries TRBV9 and TRBJ2-2, with 7 bases lining up with TRBD2. CDR3 length: 14 residues. Germline loops: CDR1 SGDLS, CDR2 YYNGEE. Unmatched junction bases numbered 8, after V lost 3 bases and J lost 9 bases. CDR3 loop: CASSAMTSRWELFF. In DNA form, the CDR3 reads TGTGCCAGCAGCGCCATGACTAGCCGTTGGGAGCTGTTTTTT.

The chain couples TRBV7-3 to TRBJ1-2; 8 bases map to TRBD1. J lost 5 bases, V lost 5 bases, and 13 bases had no gene match. This CDR3 spans 16 amino acids. Germline values: CDR1 SGHTA, CDR2 FQGTGA. The CDR3 DNA follows: TGTGCCAGCAGCCCGACCGGACAGGGCCGGGAATATGGCTACACCTTC. Amino acids: CASSPTGQGREYGYTF.

The chain employs TRBV14 and TRBJ1-4; D unresolved. Germline assignment: CDR1 SGHDN and CDR2 FVKESK. V was shortened by 4 bases and J by 8 bases, with 11 bases between the two germline ends. This CDR3 contains 13 residues. Written as DNA, the CDR3 is TGTGCCAGCAGCCCACTACTGGCGGAAAAACTGTTTTTT. It specifies CASSPLLAEKLFF.